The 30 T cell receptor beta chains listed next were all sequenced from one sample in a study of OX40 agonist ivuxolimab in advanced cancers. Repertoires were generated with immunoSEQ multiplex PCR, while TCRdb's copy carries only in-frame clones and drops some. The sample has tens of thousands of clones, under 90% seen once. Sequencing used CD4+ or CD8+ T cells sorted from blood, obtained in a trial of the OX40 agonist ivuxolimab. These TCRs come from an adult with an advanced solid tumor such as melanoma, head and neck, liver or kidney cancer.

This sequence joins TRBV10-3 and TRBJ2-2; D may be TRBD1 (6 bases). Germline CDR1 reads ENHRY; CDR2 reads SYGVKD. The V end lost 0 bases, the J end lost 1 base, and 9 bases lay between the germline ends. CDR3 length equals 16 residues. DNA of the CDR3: TGTGCCATCAGTGAGTCCAGGGGTCGGAACACCGGGGAGCTGTTTTTT. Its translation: CAISESRGRNTGELFF.

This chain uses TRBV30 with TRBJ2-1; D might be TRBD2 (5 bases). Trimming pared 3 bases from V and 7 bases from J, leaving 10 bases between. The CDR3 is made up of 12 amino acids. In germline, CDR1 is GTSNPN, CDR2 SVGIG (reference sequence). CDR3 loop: CAWSGVSNEQFF. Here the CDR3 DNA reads TGTGCCTGGAGCGGGGTTTCTAATGAGCAGTTCTTC.

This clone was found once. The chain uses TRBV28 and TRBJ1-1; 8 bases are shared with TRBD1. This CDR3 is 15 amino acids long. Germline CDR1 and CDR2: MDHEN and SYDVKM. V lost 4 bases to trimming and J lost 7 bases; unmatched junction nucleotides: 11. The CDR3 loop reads CASSSWTGPDREAFF. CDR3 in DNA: TGTGCCAGCAGTTCCTGGACAGGGCCTGATCGTGAAGCTTTCTTT.

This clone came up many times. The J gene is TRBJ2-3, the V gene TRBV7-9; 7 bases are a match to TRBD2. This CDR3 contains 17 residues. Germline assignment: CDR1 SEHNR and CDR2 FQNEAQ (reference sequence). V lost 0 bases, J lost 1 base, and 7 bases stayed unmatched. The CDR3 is CASSLAGFRGGTDTQYF. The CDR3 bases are TGTGCCAGCAGCTTAGCGGGGTTCCGGGGGGGCACAGATACGCAGTATTTT.

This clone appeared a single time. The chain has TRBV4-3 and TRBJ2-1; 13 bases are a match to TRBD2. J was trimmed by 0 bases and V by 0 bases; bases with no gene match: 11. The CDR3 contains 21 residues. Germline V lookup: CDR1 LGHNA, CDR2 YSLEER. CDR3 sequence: CASSQEVSGLAGSSSYNEQFF. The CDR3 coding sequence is TGCGCCAGCAGCCAAGAAGTCTCGGGACTAGCGGGATCCAGCTCCTACAATGAGCAGTTCTTC.

The CDR3 sequence: CASSLYTNTEAFF. DNA for the CDR3: TGTGCCAGCAGCCTCTACACGAACACTGAAGCTTTCTTT. This sequence joins TRBV6-4 and TRBJ1-1; D unresolved. Germline CDR1 and CDR2: MRHNA and SNTAGT. Trimming removed 6 bases from V and 1 base from J, with 9 bases in between. This CDR3 comprises 13 residues.

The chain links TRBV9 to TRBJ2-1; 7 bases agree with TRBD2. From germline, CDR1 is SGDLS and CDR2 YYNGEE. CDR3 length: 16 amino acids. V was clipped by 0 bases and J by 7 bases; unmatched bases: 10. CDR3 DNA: TGTGCCAGCAGCGTAGTGCCGGGAGGTGGAGGGAATGAGCAGTTCTTC. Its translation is CASSVVPGGGGNEQFF.

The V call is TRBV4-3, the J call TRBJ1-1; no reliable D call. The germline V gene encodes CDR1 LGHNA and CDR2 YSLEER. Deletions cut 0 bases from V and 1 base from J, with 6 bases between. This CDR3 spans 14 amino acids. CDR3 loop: CASSQDRTNTEAFF. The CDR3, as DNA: TGCGCCAGCAGCCAAGATCGTACGAACACTGAAGCTTTCTTT.

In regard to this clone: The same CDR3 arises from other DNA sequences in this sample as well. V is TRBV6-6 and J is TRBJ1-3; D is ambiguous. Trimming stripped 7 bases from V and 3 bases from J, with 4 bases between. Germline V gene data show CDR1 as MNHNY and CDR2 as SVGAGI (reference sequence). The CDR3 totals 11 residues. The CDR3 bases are TGTGCCAGCATCGGTGGAAACACCATATATTTT. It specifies CASIGGNTIYF.

CDR3 bases: TGTGCCAGCCACTCGCAGGCGAACACCGGGGAGCTGTTTTTT. The encoded protein is CASHSQANTGELFF. The chain links TRBV6-5 to TRBJ2-2; D not certain. The V end was cut by 8 bases, the J end by 0 bases, with 10 bases between. This CDR3 has 14 amino acids. Per the germline V gene, CDR1 is MNHEY and CDR2 is SVGAGI.

Here the CDR3 DNA reads TGTGCCAGTAGTGCCGGGACAGGGGGCACCTACGAGCAGTACTTC. Residues: CASSAGTGGTYEQYF. The V and J genes are TRBV19 and TRBJ2-7, with TRBD1 identical over 12 bases. Looked up from germline, CDR1 is LNHDA and CDR2 is SQIVND (reference sequence). CDR3 size: 15 residues. Trimming removed 5 bases from V and 2 bases from J; junction bases left unmatched: 4.

The chain's CDR3 is CASSLGPGSGNTIYF. Here the CDR3 DNA reads TGCGCCAGCAGCTTGGGCCCCGGCTCTGGAAACACCATATATTTT. This rearrangement joins TRBV5-1 to TRBJ1-3; D remains unclear. The CDR3 totals 15 residues. The V end was cut by 0 bases, the J end by 0 bases, with 7 bases between. The V gene's germline CDR1 is SGHRS and CDR2 YFSETQ.

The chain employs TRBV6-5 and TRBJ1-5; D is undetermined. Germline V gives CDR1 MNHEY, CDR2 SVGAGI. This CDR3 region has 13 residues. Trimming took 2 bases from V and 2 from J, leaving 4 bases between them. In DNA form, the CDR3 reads TGTGCCAGCAGTTACGACGGCAATCAGCCCCAGCATTTT. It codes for CASSYDGNQPQHF.

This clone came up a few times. For the CDR3, the DNA is TGTGCCAGCAGTGAAATGAACAGCCTTCCTAACTATGGCTACACCTTC. This sequence encodes CASSEMNSLPNYGYTF. V is TRBV2 and J is TRBJ1-2; D gene uncertain. Trimming took 2 bases from V and 0 from J, leaving 13 bases between them. CDR1 and CDR2 (germline): SNHLY, FYNNEI. The length of the CDR3 is 16 residues.

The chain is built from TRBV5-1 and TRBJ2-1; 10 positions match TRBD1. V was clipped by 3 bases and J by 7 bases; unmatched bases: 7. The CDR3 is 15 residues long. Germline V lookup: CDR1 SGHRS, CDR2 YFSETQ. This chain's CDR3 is CASSWGQGLRNEQFF. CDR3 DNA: TGCGCCAGCAGCTGGGGACAGGGGCTACGTAATGAGCAGTTCTTC.

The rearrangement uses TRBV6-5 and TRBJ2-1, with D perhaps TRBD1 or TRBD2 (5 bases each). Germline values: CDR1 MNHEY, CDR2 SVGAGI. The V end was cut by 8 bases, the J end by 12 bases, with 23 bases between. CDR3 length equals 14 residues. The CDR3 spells CASAPRLGAPAQFF. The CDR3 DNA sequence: TGTGCCAGCGCCCCCCGTCTCGGGGCCCCAGCGCAGTTCTTC.

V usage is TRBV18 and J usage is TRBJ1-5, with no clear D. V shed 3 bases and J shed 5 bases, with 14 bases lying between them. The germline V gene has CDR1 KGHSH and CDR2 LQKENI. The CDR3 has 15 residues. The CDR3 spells CASSPAKAGYQPQHF. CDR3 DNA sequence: TGTGCCAGCTCACCGGCAAAGGCAGGCTATCAGCCCCAGCATTTT.

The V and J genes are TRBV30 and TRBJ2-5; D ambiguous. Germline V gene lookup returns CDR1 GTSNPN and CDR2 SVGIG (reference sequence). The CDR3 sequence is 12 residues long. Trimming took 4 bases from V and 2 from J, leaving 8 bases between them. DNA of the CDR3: TGTGCCTGGACAGAGTTTCAAGAGACCCAGTACTTC. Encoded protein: CAWTEFQETQYF.

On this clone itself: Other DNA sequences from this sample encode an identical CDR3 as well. Written as DNA, the CDR3 is TGTGCCTGGGGACGGGACCGCCCCTATGGCTACACCTTC. It specifies CAWGRDRPYGYTF. The J gene is TRBJ1-2, the V gene TRBV30; D may be TRBD1 (5 bases). V gave up 5 bases and J gave up 4 bases, with 14 bases separating them. The CDR3 has 13 residues. Germline assignment: CDR1 GTSNPN and CDR2 SVGIG (reference sequence).

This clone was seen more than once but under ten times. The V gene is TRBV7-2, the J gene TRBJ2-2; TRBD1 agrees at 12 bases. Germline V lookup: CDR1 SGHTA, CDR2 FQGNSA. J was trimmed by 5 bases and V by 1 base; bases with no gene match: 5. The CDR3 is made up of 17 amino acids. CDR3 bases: TGTGCCAGCAGCTTAGAGCGGGACAGGGGGCGGACCGGGGAGCTGTTTTTT. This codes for CASSLERDRGRTGELFF. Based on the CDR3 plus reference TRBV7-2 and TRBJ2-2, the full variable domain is GAGVSQSPSNKVTEKGKDVELRCDPISGHTALYWYRQSLGQGLEFLIYFQGNSAPDKSGLPSDRFSAERTGGSVSTLTIQRTQQEDSAVYLCASSLERDRGRTGELFFGEGSRLTVL.

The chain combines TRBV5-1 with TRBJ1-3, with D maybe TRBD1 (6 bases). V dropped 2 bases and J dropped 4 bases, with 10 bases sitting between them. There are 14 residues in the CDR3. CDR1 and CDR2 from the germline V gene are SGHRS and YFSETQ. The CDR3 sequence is CASSLQGSGNTIYF. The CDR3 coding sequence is TGCGCCAGCAGCTTACAGGGATCCGGAAACACCATATATTTT.

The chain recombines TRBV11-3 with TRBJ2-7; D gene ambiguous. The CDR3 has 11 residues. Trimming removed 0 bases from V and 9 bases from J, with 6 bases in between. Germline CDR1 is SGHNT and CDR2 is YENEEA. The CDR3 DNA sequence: TGTGCCAGCAGCTTAGACAGACGGCAGTACTTC. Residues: CASSLDRRQYF.

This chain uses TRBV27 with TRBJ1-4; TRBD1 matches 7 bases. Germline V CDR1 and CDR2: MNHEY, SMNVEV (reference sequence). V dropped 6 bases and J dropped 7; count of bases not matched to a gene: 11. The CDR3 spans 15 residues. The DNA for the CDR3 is TGTGCCAGCAGACCGGGACAGACACAGCCTGAAAAACTGTTTTTT. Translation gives CASRPGQTQPEKLFF.

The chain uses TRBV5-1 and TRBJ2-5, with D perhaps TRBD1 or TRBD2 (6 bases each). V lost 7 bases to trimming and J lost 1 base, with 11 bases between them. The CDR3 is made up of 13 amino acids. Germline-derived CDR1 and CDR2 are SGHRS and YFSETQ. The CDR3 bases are TGCGCCAGCGCATCGGGGGCCCAAGAGACCCAGTACTTC. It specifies CASASGAQETQYF.

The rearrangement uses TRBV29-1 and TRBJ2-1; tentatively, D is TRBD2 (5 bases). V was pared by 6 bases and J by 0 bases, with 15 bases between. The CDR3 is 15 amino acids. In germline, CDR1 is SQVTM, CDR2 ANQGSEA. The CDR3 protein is CSVQDWVSSYNEQFF. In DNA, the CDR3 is TGCAGCGTCCAGGACTGGGTGAGCTCCTACAATGAGCAGTTCTTC.

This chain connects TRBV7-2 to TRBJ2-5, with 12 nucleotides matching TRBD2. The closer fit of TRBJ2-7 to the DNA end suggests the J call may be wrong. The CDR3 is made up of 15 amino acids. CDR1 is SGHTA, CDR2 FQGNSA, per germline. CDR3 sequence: CASSFLAGGPYEQYF. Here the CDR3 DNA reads TGTGCCAGCAGCTTCCTAGCGGGAGGGCCCTACGAGCAGTACTTC.

The CDR3 coding sequence is TGTGCCAGTAGTAACCCCGAGGGGTTTCGATATGGCTACACCTTC. Encoded protein: CASSNPEGFRYGYTF. This chain joins TRBV19 and TRBJ1-2, with D maybe TRBD1 (5 bases). Germline CDR1 reads LNHDA; CDR2 reads SQIVND (reference sequence). V was cut by 4 bases and J by 5 bases, with 17 bases left in between. The CDR3 is 15 amino acids.

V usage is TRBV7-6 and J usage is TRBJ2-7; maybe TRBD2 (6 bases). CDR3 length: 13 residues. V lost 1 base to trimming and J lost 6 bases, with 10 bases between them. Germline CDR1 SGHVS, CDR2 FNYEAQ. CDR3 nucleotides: TGTGCCAGCAGCTTAGGTGCCGGGGGCGAGCAGTACTTC. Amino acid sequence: CASSLGAGGEQYF.

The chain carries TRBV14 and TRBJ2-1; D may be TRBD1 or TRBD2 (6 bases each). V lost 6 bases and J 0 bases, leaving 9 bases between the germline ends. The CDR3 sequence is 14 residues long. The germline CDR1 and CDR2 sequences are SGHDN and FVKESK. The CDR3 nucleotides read TGTGCCAGCAGTAGGGGGGACTCCTACAATGAGCAGTTCTTC. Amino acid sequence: CASSRGDSYNEQFF.

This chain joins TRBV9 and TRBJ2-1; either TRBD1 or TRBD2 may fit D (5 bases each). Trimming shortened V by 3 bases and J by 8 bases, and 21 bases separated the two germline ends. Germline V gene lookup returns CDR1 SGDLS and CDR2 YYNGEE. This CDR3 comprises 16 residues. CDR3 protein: CASSAEQVLVGDEQFF. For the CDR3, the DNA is TGTGCCAGCAGCGCAGAACAGGTCTTGGTGGGGGATGAGCAGTTCTTC.